The 32 T cell receptor beta chains presented below share a single source sample, sequenced in a study of blood T cells in healthy people across ages (dated by TCRdb to the mid-2010s). The library was generated by 5' RACE. Sequenced using an Illumina HiSeq 2500. A second PCR of roughly 7 to 11 cycles was performed with a sample-barcoded 5' primer and a J-beta primer mix. TCRdb's own reprocessing of the public reads used fastp at Q25 and MiXCR and kept productive beta chains. Every distinct CDR3 protein forms one entry, paired with its most common genes and DNA. Present in this sample are approximately 700,000 distinct CDR3 sequences, about 34% of which were seen just once. The leading ten clones occupy approximately 15% of the sample. Sequences were obtained from blood. These receptors came from a woman over 75 in good health. Donor details come from another sample of the same person, matched by shared clones.

Only a few counts were recorded for this clonotype. The chain links TRBV9 to TRBJ2-7, with TRBD1 matching 7 bases. Germline lookup yields CDR1 SGDLS and CDR2 YYNGEE. J lost 7 bases, V lost 2 bases, and 18 bases had no gene match. CDR3 length equals 17 residues. As DNA, the CDR3 is TGTGCCAGCAGCGTGGTCTCCCGGGACAGAGGATACAATGAGCAGTACTTC. Amino acid sequence: CASSVVSRDRGYNEQYF.

This clonotype was counted ten times or more. This rearrangement joins TRBV5-1 to TRBJ1-1; D is undetermined. The CDR3 length is 15 residues. The V gene's germline CDR1 is SGHRS and CDR2 YFSETQ. V was pared by 1 base and J by 0 bases, with 10 bases between. The CDR3 spells CASSLSTVVNTEAFF. The CDR3 DNA is TGCGCCAGCAGCTTGTCAACCGTAGTGAACACTGAAGCTTTCTTT. The full variable domain, in which reference TRBV5-1 and TRBJ1-1 provide the parts outside the CDR3, is KAGVTQTPRYLIKTRGQQVTLSCSPISGHRSVSWYQQTPGQGLQFLFEYFSETQRNKGNFPGRFSGRQFSNSRSEMNVSTLELGDSALYLCASSLSTVVNTEAFFGQGTRLTVV.

The rearrangement joins TRBV27 to TRBJ2-7, with D possibly matching TRBD1 (5 bases). This CDR3 contains 14 residues. Germline V CDR1 and CDR2: MNHEY, SMNVEV (reference sequence). Trimming took off 6 bases at V and 3 bases at J, with 15 bases between the two ends. The CDR3 spells CASRHSPGHYEQYF. The CDR3 DNA reads as TGTGCCAGCAGACACAGCCCAGGACACTACGAGCAGTACTTC.

At least ten counts were recorded for this clonotype. The CDR3 DNA is TGCAGTGCAACCGGACTAGCCGATAGGGGAGATACGCAGTATTTT. Translation gives CSATGLADRGDTQYF. The V and J genes are TRBV20-1 and TRBJ2-3; 8 bases line up with TRBD2. Trimming took 6 bases from V and 5 from J; bases not matched to a gene: 13. This CDR3 has 15 residues. Per germline, CDR1 DFQATT and CDR2 SNEGSKA (reference sequence).

With respect to this clonotype: This could be a read error, since a much larger clone is one nucleotide away. This rearrangement joins TRBV7-3 to TRBJ2-7; D could derive from TRBD1 or TRBD2 (5 bases each). Germline V CDR1 and CDR2: SGHTA, FQGTGA. The CDR3 covers 14 residues. Here the CDR3 reads CASSRRDGNYGQYF. CDR3 sequence (DNA): TGTGCCAGCAGCCGCCGGGACGGTAACTACGGGCAGTACTTC.

This clonotype was seen at least ten times. This sequence joins TRBV2 and TRBJ2-5; D is possibly TRBD2 (6 bases). V gave up 10 bases and J gave up 5 bases, with 20 bases separating them. This CDR3 has 14 residues. In germline, CDR1 is SNHLY, CDR2 FYNNEI. The CDR3 sequence: CAILGDLPLETQYF. CDR3 sequence (DNA): TGTGCCATACTAGGGGACTTACCTTTGGAGACCCAGTACTTC.

Details on this clonotype: A single base separates this from a much larger clone, so it may be a read error. Since no conserved phenylalanine or tryptophan closes the CDR3, a read error is the likely cause. The chain is built from TRBV14 and TRBJ2-1; 12 bases are shared with TRBD1. This CDR3 has 17 amino acids. CDR1 SGHDN and CDR2 FVKESK come from the germline V gene. Germline trimming cut 4 bases from V and 4 bases from J; bases unmatched to any gene: 8. CDR3 residues: CASSPPVGQGAYNEQFV. The CDR3 coding sequence is TGTGCCAGCAGCCCACCGGTGGGACAGGGGGCTTACAATGAGCAGTTCGTC.

This clonotype has a count of ten or more. The CDR3 sequence: CSARDQAVSSYNEQFF. CDR3 nucleotides: TGCAGTGCTAGAGATCAGGCAGTAAGCTCCTACAATGAGCAGTTCTTC. J is TRBJ2-1 and V is TRBV20-1, with unresolved D. The germline V gene encodes CDR1 DFQATT and CDR2 SNEGSKA (reference sequence). The CDR3 contains 16 residues. V was trimmed by 0 bases and J by 0 bases, leaving 12 bases between them.

This clonotype was picked up many times. The chain links TRBV12-3 or TRBV12-4 to TRBJ2-1, with D possibly TRBD2 on 7 matching bases. The CDR3 loop spans 15 amino acids. V lost 5 bases to trimming and J lost 7 bases, with 18 bases between them. CDR3 loop: CASSPVGGGQNEQFF. Written as DNA, the CDR3 is TGTGCCAGCAGTCCGGTAGGGGGGGGTCAGAATGAGCAGTTCTTC.

This clonotype has more than one count but fewer than ten. The gene calls are TRBV28 and TRBJ2-1, with 11 nucleotides matching TRBD1. Trimming removed 5 bases from V and 10 bases from J; junction bases left unmatched: 10. CDR1 is MDHEN, CDR2 SYDVKM, per germline. The CDR3 has 15 amino acids. The CDR3 sequence is CASSRPGTGGYEQFF. CDR3 sequence (DNA): TGTGCCAGCAGTCGTCCCGGGACAGGGGGATACGAGCAGTTCTTC.

This clonotype was counted at least ten times. This chain links TRBV10-3 with TRBJ1-4, with D tentatively TRBD1 (5 bases). Looked up from germline, CDR1 is ENHRY and CDR2 is SYGVKD. Trimming took off 3 bases at V and 8 bases at J, with 7 bases between the two ends. This CDR3 has 12 residues. The CDR3 DNA reads TGTGCCATCAGTGATCGACAGGAAAAACTGTTTTTT. It translates to CAISDRQEKLFF.

Of note for this clonotype: A much larger clone differs from this one at a single base, so this may be a read error. The V and J genes are TRBV5-1 and TRBJ2-7; 9 bases agree with TRBD1. The J call may not be correct, given that the DNA end is closer to TRBJ2-5. Germline CDR1 SGHRS, CDR2 YFSETQ. The CDR3 is 15 amino acids. CDR3 sequence (DNA): TGCGCCAGCAGCACGGGGACAGGGTATGGGGAGACCCAGTACTTC. Translation: CASSTGTGYGETQYF.

This clonotype was counted only a few times. It may be a read error: a sequence one base away is much more abundant. CDR3 loop: CASSQDYGGVGSYSEQFF. Here the CDR3 DNA reads TGCGCCAGCAGCCAAGATTACGGGGGGGTTGGGTCCTACAGTGAGCAGTTCTTC. The gene calls are TRBV4-1 and TRBJ2-1; 8 positions agree with TRBD2. Germline lookup yields CDR1 MGHRA and CDR2 YSYEKL. The CDR3 is made up of 18 amino acids.

V usage is TRBV20-1 and J usage is TRBJ2-4, with 12 bases aligning to TRBD2. With the DNA end fitting TRBJ2-5 better, the J assignment may be wrong. Germline CDR1 reads DFQATT; CDR2 reads SNEGSKA (reference sequence). The CDR3 loop spans 16 amino acids. CDR3 sequence (DNA): TGCAGTGCTTGCCTAGGTACTAGCGGGAGGAGGGAGACCCAGTACTTC. Encoded protein: CSACLGTSGRRETQYF.

In DNA, the CDR3 is TGTGCCAGCAGCGGAGGGAGAGGAGGGCACACCATATATTTT. Translation: CASSGGRGGHTIYF. The chain recombines TRBV7-2 with TRBJ1-3; D gene ambiguous. Germline V CDR1 and CDR2: SGHTA, FQGNSA. The CDR3 consists of 14 residues. V dropped 5 bases and J dropped 8 bases, with 16 bases sitting between them.

The rearrangement uses TRBV7-2 and TRBJ2-1; perhaps TRBD1 as D (6 bases). Near its end, the DNA agrees better with TRBJ2-7, so the J call may be wrong. The CDR3 is made up of 16 amino acids. Germline CDR1 SGHTA, CDR2 FQGNSA. The CDR3 region is CASSPRGSRGYNEQYF. The CDR3 nucleotides read TGTGCCAGCAGCCCCCGGGGTAGCAGGGGTTACAATGAGCAGTACTTC.

The V gene is TRBV20-1, the J gene TRBJ1-5; D may be TRBD1 (5 bases). The CDR3 is 14 residues long. The ends were cut back, 5 bases at V and 2 bases at J, with 13 bases in the middle. Germline assignment: CDR1 DFQATT and CDR2 SNEGSKA (reference sequence). The CDR3 DNA is TGCAGTGCTCTAGGACAAGTCGGCAATCAGCCCCAGCATTTT. It yields the protein CSALGQVGNQPQHF.

The chain combines TRBV19 with TRBJ2-6; the match to TRBD1 covers 10 bases. The CDR3 is made up of 18 amino acids. CDR1 LNHDA and CDR2 SQIVND come from the germline V gene (reference sequence). V lost 5 bases and J lost 2; bases outside the gene matches: 9. Here the CDR3 reads CASSPRQGASPGANVLTF. The CDR3 coding sequence is TGTGCCAGTAGTCCTCGACAGGGGGCGAGCCCTGGGGCCAACGTCCTGACTTTC.

This clonotype occurred many times. V and J are TRBV28 and TRBJ2-7; D gene ambiguous. Per the germline V gene, CDR1 is MDHEN and CDR2 is SYDVKM. Trimming stripped 7 bases from V and 2 bases from J, with 9 bases between. The CDR3 totals 12 residues. CDR3 amino acids: CASNDTTYEQYF. In DNA, the CDR3 is TGTGCCAGCAATGACACCACCTACGAGCAGTACTTC.

Concerning this clonotype itself: This may arise from a read error, as a much more abundant clone is one base away. The J gene is TRBJ2-5, the V gene TRBV20-1; TRBD2 aligns across 7 bases. J lost 4 bases, V lost 3 bases, and 8 bases had no gene match. In germline, CDR1 is DFQATT, CDR2 SNEGSKA (reference sequence). CDR3 length equals 14 residues. The CDR3, as DNA: TGCAGTGCTAGTAAGCGGGGAGCCCTAGAGACCCAGTACTTC. Protein product: CSASKRGALETQYF.

Of note for this clonotype: This sequence may be a read error, since a much larger clone differs from it by one base. CDR3 nucleotides: TGTGCCAGCAGCGTAGGCTCCGGACCGGGGGGCCAACGTAATGCGCAGTATTTT. The encoded protein is CASSVGSGPGGQRNAQYF. This sequence joins TRBV9 and TRBJ2-3, with D possibly TRBD2 on 7 matching bases. The V end was cut by 0 bases, the J end by 10 bases, with 27 bases between. This CDR3 contains 18 residues. Germline CDR1 is SGDLS and CDR2 is YYNGEE.

The table lists this clonotype with a few counts. V gene TRBV3-1 combines with J gene TRBJ2-5; TRBD1 matches 10 bases. The J call is uncertain, as TRBJ2-7 better fits the DNA end. Germline V lookup: CDR1 LGHDT, CDR2 YNNKEL (reference sequence). The CDR3 contains 13 residues. Here the CDR3 DNA reads TGTGCCAGCAGCGGGGACAGGGGACACGAGCAGTACTTC. Encoded protein: CASSGDRGHEQYF.

Many counts were recorded for this clonotype. The rearrangement links TRBV11-1 to TRBJ2-7, with 11 bases identical to TRBD2. J gave up 0 bases and V 2 bases, and 6 bases lay outside the gene matches. The CDR3 spans 17 residues. From germline, CDR1 is SGHAT and CDR2 FQDESV (reference sequence). The CDR3 here is CASSLWTSGSRSYEQYF. The CDR3 DNA reads TGTGCCAGCAGCTTATGGACTAGCGGGTCCCGCTCCTACGAGCAGTACTTC.

The chain carries TRBV6-2 or TRBV6-3 and TRBJ2-1; D possibly corresponds to TRBD2 (6 bases). The germline V gene encodes CDR1 MNHEY and CDR2 SVGEGT. CDR3 length equals 16 residues. The germline V and J ends were trimmed by 6 bases and 3 bases, with 18 bases remaining between them. The CDR3 nucleotides read TGTGCCAGCAGACTATTAGCGGAGGGTTACTACAATGAGCAGTTCTTC. This translates into CASRLLAEGYYNEQFF.

Comments on this clonotype: This may be a read error: a much more frequent sequence differs by one nucleotide. The chain is built from TRBV7-6 and TRBJ2-5; the D gene is possibly TRBD1 (5 bases). The V end lost 4 bases, the J end lost 3 bases, and 12 bases lay between the germline ends. CDR1 SGHVS and CDR2 FNYEAQ come from the germline V gene. This CDR3 is built from 14 residues. The CDR3 spells CASSSSGAEETQYF. The CDR3, as DNA: TGTGCCAGCAGCTCAAGTGGGGCAGAAGAGACCCAGTACTTC.

This clonotype was observed at least ten times. The chain uses TRBV12-5 and TRBJ2-5; no clear D gene. Germline CDR1 is LGHNT and CDR2 is FRNRAP. V gave up 2 bases and J gave up 5 bases, with 12 bases separating them. There are 14 residues in the CDR3. CDR3 bases: TGTGCTAGTGGTTTGTGGGGTAGGATGGAGACCCAGTACTTC. It yields the protein CASGLWGRMETQYF.

As to this clonotype: One end of the junction does not line up with germline, which may come from a read error. The chain carries TRBV5-1 and TRBJ1-2, with 7 positions matching TRBD1. The germline CDR1 and CDR2 sequences are SGHRS and YFSETQ. The CDR3 has 15 amino acids. This chain's CDR3 is CTSSLAGTDNYGHTF. The CDR3 bases are TGCACCAGCAGCTTGGCCGGGACAGATAACTATGGCCACACCTTC.

This rearrangement joins TRBV29-1 to TRBJ1-2, with 8 bases fitting TRBD1. The CDR3 is made up of 14 amino acids. Per the germline V gene, CDR1 is SQVTM and CDR2 is ANQGSEA. V lost 3 bases to trimming and J lost 3 bases; unmatched junction nucleotides: 6. The CDR3, as DNA: TGCAGCGTTGAGTTGACAGGGGAGTACTATGGCTACACCTTC. Translating gives CSVELTGEYYGYTF.

This clonotype was recorded many times. This chain joins TRBV7-9 and TRBJ1-2, with D perhaps TRBD1 (5 bases). Deletions cut 0 bases from V and 6 bases from J, with 14 bases between. Germline assignment: CDR1 SEHNR and CDR2 FQNEAQ (reference sequence). CDR3 length: 15 residues. The CDR3 loop reads CASSLASGTTHGYTF. CDR3 nucleotide sequence: TGTGCCAGCAGCTTAGCTTCGGGGACGACCCATGGCTACACCTTC. Full variable domain (rest looked up from reference TRBV7-9 and TRBJ1-2): DTGVSQNPRHKITKRGQNVTFRCDPISEHNRLYWYRQTLGQGPEFLTYFQNEAQLEKSRLLSDRFSAERPKGSFSTLEIQRTEQGDSAMYLCASSLASGTTHGYTFGSGTRLTVV.

Remarks on this clonotype: A much larger clone is a single base away; this may be a read error. The chain links TRBV10-2 to TRBJ2-7, with D perhaps matching TRBD1 (6 bases). CDR1 and CDR2 from the germline V gene are WSHSY and SAAADI. The CDR3 has 12 residues. CDR3 nucleotide sequence: TGCACCACCTTCGGACAGAACTACGAGCAGTACTTC. Translated: CTTFGQNYEQYF.

This clonotype was recorded at least ten times. The gene calls are TRBV29-1 and TRBJ1-1, with 8 positions matching TRBD1. V was clipped by 2 bases and J by 6 bases; unmatched bases: 5. From germline, CDR1 is SQVTM and CDR2 ANQGSEA. CDR3 length: 13 residues. The DNA of the CDR3 is TGCAGCGTTGAAAACAGGGGGTTCGCTGAAGCTTTCTTT. Its protein product is CSVENRGFAEAFF.

This clonotype was counted a few times. The CDR3 sequence: CASSQDGLAGGETQYF. The CDR3 DNA is TGTGCCAGCAGCCAAGACGGACTAGCGGGGGGGGAGACCCAGTACTTC. The chain links TRBV3-1 to TRBJ2-4, with 15 bases aligning to TRBD2. The DNA end favors TRBJ2-5, so the J call may be wrong. Germline V gene data show CDR1 as LGHDT and CDR2 as YNNKEL (reference sequence). This CDR3 contains 16 residues.